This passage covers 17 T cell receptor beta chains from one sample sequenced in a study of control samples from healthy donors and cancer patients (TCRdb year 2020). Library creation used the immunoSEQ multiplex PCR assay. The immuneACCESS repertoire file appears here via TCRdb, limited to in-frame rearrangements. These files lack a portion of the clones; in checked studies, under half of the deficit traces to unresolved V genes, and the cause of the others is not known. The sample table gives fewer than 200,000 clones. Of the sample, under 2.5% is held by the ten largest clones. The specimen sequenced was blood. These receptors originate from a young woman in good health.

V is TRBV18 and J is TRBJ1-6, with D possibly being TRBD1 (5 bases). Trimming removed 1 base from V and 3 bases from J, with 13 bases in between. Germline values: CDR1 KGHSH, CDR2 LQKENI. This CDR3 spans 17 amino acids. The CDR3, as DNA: TGTGCCAGCTCACCACGCGACAGAACCCTCTATAATTCACCCCTCCACTTT. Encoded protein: CASSPRDRTLYNSPLHF.

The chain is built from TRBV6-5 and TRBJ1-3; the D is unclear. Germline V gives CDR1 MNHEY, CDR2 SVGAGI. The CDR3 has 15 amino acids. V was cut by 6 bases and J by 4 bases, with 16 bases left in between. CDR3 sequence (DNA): TGTGCCAGCAGGGTGATTACCTCACCAGGAAACACCATATATTTT. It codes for CASRVITSPGNTIYF.

CDR3 sequence (DNA): TGTGCCAGCAGTTACTCGAAGACGCTACGGCAGCCCCAGCATTTT. The encoded protein is CASSYSKTLRQPQHF. The rearrangement links TRBV6-5 to TRBJ1-5; D call uncertain. V was cut by 0 bases and J by 7 bases, with 13 bases left in between. The V gene's germline CDR1 is MNHEY and CDR2 SVGAGI. This CDR3 has 15 residues.

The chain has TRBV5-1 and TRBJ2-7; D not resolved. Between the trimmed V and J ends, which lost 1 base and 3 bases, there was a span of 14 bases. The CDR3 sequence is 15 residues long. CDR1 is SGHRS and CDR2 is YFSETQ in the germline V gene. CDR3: CASSLIPGPSYEQYF. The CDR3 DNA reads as TGCGCCAGCAGCTTGATTCCGGGTCCGAGCTACGAGCAGTACTTC.

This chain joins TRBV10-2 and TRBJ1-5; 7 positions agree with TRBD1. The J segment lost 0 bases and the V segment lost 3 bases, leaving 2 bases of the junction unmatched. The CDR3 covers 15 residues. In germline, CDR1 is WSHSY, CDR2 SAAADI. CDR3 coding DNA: TGCGCCAGCAGTGAAGGGACAGTTAGCAATCAGCCCCAGCATTTT. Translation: CASSEGTVSNQPQHF.

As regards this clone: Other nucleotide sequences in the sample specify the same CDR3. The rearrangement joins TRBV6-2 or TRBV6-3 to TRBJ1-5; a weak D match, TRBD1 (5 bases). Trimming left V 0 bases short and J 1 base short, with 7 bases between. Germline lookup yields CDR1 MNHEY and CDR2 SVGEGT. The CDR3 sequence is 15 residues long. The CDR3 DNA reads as TGTGCCAGCAGTTACTCCGGGGCAAGCAATCAGCCCCAGCATTTT. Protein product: CASSYSGASNQPQHF.

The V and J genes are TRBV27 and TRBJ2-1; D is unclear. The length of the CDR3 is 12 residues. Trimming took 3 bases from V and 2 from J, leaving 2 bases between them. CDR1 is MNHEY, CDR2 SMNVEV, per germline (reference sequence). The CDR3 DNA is TGTGCCAGCAGTTTCGCCTACAATGAGCAGTTCTTC. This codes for CASSFAYNEQFF.

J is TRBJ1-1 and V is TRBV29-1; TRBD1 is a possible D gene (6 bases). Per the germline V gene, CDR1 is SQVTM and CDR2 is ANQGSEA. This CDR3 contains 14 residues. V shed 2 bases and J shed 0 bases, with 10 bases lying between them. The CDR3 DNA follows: TGCAGCGTTGAATACAGGGCCGTGAACACTGAAGCTTTCTTT. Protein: CSVEYRAVNTEAFF.

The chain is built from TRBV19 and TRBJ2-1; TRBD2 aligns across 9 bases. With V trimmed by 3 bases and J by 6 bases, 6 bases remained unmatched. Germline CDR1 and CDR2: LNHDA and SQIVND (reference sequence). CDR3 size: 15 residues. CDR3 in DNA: TGTGCCAGTAGTATCGGGCTAGCGGGGCCCAATGAGCAGTTCTTC. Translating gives CASSIGLAGPNEQFF.

In DNA form, the CDR3 reads TGTGCCAGCAGCCAAGATCACCAGGGCTCCATCTACGAGCAGTACTTC. Translating it yields CASSQDHQGSIYEQYF. The V gene is TRBV3-1 (or the pseudogene TRBV3-2), the J gene TRBJ2-7, with a weak D call TRBD1 (5 bases). Germline CDR1 and CDR2: LGHDT and YNNKEL (reference sequence). CDR3 length: 16 amino acids. The V end was cut by 0 bases, the J end by 3 bases, with 15 bases between.

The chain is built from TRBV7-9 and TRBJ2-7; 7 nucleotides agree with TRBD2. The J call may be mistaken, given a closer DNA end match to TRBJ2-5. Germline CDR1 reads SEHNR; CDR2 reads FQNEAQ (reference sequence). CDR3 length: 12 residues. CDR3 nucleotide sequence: TGTGCCAGCAGTTCGTTAGCGGGGACCCAGTACTTC. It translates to CASSSLAGTQYF.

Here the CDR3 reads CASSLPGQGLADTQYF. The CDR3 DNA follows: TGTGCCAGCAGTTTACCGGGACAGGGTTTGGCAGATACGCAGTATTTT. The chain recombines TRBV28 with TRBJ2-3, with TRBD1 identical over 9 bases. This CDR3 comprises 16 residues. The trim removed 2 bases at V and 4 bases at J, leaving 7 bases unmatched. Germline-derived CDR1 and CDR2 are MDHEN and SYDVKM.

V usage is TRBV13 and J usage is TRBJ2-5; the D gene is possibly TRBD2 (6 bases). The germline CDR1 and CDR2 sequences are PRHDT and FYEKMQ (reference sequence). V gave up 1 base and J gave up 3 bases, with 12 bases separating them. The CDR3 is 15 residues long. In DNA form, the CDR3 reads TGTGCCAGCAGCTTAGCGGGGGAGATGGAAGAGACCCAGTACTTC. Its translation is CASSLAGEMEETQYF.

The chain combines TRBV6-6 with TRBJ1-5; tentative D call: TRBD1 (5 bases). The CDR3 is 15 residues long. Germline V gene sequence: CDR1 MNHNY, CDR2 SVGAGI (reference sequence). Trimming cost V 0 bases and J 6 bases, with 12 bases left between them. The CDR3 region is CASSYSGENGQPQHF. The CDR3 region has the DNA TGTGCCAGCAGTTACTCGGGGGAAAACGGTCAGCCCCAGCATTTT.

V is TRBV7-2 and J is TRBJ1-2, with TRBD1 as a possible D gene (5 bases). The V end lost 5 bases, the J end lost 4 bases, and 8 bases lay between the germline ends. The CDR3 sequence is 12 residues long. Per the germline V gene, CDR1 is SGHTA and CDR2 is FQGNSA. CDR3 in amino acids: CASSTGGYGYTF. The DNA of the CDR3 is TGTGCCAGCAGCACCGGGGGCTATGGCTACACCTTC.

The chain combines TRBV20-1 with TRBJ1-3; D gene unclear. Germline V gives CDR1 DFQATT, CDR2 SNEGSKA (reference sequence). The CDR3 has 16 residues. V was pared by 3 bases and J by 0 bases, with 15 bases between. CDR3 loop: CSASIRGYDSGNTIYF. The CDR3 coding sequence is TGCAGTGCTAGTATAAGAGGGTATGACTCTGGAAACACCATATATTTT.

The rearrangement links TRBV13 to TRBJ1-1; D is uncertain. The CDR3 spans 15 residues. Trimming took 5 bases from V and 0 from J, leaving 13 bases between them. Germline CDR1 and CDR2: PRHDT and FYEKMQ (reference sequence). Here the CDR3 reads CASSREGGMNTEAFF. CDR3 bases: TGTGCCAGCAGCCGAGAGGGCGGTATGAACACTGAAGCTTTCTTT.